Sequencing of this TCR beta chain was carried out in a study of T cell responses to AZD1222 COVID-19 vaccine. The assay was immunoSEQ multiplex PCR, and TCRdb's table has in-frame clones only and misses some. Of over 120,000 clones in the sample, approximately 89% are singletons; the top ten hold around 1.7%. This clone has a single count. Trimming removed 1 base from V and 8 bases from J; junction bases left unmatched: 6. CDR3 length equals 14 residues. CDR1 and CDR2 (germline): MGHRA, YSYEKL. The receptor was derived from an adult who received the AZD1222 COVID-19 vaccine. Sequencing was performed on peripheral blood, taken 28 days after the second AZD1222 dose. The V gene is TRBV4-1, the J gene TRBJ1-2; 8 bases align to TRBD1. The chain's CDR3 is CASSQAGQGKGYTF. CDR3 nucleotides: TGCGCCAGCAGCCAAGCCGGACAGGGTAAAGGCTACACCTTC.